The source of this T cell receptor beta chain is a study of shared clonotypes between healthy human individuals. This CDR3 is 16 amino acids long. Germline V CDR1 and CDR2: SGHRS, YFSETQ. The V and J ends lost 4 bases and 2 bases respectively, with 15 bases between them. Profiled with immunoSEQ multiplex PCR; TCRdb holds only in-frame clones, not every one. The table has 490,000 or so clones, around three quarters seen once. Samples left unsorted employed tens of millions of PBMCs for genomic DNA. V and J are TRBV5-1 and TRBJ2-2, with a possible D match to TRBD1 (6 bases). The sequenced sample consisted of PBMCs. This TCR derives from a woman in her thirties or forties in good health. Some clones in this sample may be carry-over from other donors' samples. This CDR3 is CASSVKTGLNTGELFF. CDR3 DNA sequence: TGCGCCAGCAGCGTGAAGACAGGACTCAACACCGGGGAGCTGTTTTTT.